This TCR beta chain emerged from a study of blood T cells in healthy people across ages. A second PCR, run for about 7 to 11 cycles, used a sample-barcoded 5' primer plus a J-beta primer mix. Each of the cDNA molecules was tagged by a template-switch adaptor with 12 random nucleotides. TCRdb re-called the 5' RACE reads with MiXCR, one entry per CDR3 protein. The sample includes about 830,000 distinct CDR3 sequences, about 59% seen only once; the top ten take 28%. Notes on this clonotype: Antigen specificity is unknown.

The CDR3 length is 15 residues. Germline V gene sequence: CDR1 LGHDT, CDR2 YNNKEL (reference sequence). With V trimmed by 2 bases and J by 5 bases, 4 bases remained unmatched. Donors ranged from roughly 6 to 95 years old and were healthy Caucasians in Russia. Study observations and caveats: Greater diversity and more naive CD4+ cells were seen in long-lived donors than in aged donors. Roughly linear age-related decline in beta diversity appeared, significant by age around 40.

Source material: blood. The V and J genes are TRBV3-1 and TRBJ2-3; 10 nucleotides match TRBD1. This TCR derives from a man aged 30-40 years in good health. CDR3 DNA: TGTGCCAGCAGCCAAACGGACAGGGGGGGAGATACGCAGTATTTT. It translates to CASSQTDRGGDTQYF.